This TCR beta chain was profiled in a study of cytomegalovirus exposure and HLA in healthy donors. Whole-study context: An analysis done earlier identified 120 million or so unique TCR beta sequences from about 179 million T cells.

As concerns this clone: Its antigen is unidentified.

The primer mix had 60 Vbeta and 13 Jbeta primers. Repertoires were generated with immunoSEQ multiplex PCR, while TCRdb's copy carries only in-frame clones and drops some. The data show about 180,000 clones, with 75% seen just once and about 2.7% held by the top ten. Findings and limits, study-wide: Common viral pathogens were later found to be apparently linked to several of the most significant clusters. It was reported that the classifier diagnosed cytomegalovirus status with high specificity and sensitivity in both the original and validation cohorts.

Despite likely unrecorded immune exposures, the donors were nominally healthy at the time of sampling. The germline CDR1 and CDR2 sequences are MDHEN and SYDVKM. This CDR3 comprises 14 residues. The V end lost 2 bases, the J end lost 0 bases, and 8 bases lay between the germline ends. Sequenced sample: PBMCs. The TCR comes from a male donor in good health and CMV-seronegative. V gene TRBV28 combines with J gene TRBJ2-7; no clear D. The chain's CDR3 is CASSLVQFSYEQYF. The CDR3 bases are TGTGCCAGCAGTTTAGTACAGTTCTCCTACGAGCAGTACTTC.